This record looks at one T cell receptor beta chain sequence and its context. This specimen belongs to a study of blood T cell repertoires in COVID-19. V was trimmed by 2 bases and J by 8 bases, leaving 12 bases between them. This CDR3 contains 13 residues. Germline CDR1 and CDR2: KGHSH and LQKENI. Data came from immunoSEQ multiplex PCR; TCRdb stores just in-frame clones and leaves some out. The sample lists approximately 210,000 clones; around 80% were seen once. This chain links TRBV18 with TRBJ1-2; D gene uncertain. Sequencing was carried out using peripheral blood. This clonotype was obtained from a human donor in a cohort sampled during active COVID-19. The CDR3 spells CASSPESAVGYTF. CDR3 bases: TGTGCCAGCTCACCAGAGTCCGCTGTCGGCTACACCTTC.